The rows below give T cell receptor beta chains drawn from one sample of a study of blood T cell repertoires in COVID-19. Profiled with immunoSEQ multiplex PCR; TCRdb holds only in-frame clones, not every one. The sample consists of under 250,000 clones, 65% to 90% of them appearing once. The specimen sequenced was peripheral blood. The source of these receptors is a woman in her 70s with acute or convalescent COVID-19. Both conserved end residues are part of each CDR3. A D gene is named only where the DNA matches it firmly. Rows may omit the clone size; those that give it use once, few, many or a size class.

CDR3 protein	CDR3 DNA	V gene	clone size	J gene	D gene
CASSLFHSTRETQYF	TGTGCCAGCAGCTTGTTCCATTCTACCCGAGAGACCCAGTACTTC	TRBV5-6	.	TRBJ2-5	.
CATSDPPDYGYTF	TGTGCCACCAGTGATCCCCCAGATTATGGCTACACCTTC	TRBV24-1	.	TRBJ1-2	.
CASSSLGLAATTDTQYF	TGTGCCAGCAGCTCCCTGGGACTAGCGGCGACCACAGATACGCAGTATTTT	TRBV7-2	.	TRBJ2-3	TRBD2
CASSPPTSGGADTQYF	TGTGCCAGCAGCCCCCCGACTAGCGGGGGGGCAGATACGCAGTATTTT	TRBV13	.	TRBJ2-3	TRBD2
CASSFRGTGNSPLHF	TGTGCCAGCAGCTTCCGGGGAACGGGCAATTCACCCCTCCACTTT	TRBV7-2	.	TRBJ1-6	.
CASNKDRGRTEAFF	TGTGCCAGTAATAAGGACAGGGGGAGGACTGAAGCTTTCTTT	TRBV19	.	TRBJ1-1	TRBD1
CASRPGAVETQYF	TGTGCCAGCAGACCTGGGGCGGTCGAGACCCAGTACTTC	TRBV6-5	.	TRBJ2-5	.
CASSPTANSYEQYF	TGTGCCAGCTCCCCGACAGCTAACTCCTACGAGCAGTACTTC	TRBV19	.	TRBJ2-7	.
CASSPPTVSYEQYF	TGTGCCAGCTCACCGCCGACAGTGAGCTACGAGCAGTACTTC	TRBV18	.	TRBJ2-7	.
CASRDRGNTGELFF	TGTGCCAGTAGGGACAGGGGGAACACCGGGGAGCTGTTTTTT	TRBV19	.	TRBJ2-2	TRBD1
CASSSALGQGNQPQHF	TGTGCCAGCAGTTCAGCTCTGGGACAGGGTAATCAGCCCCAGCATTTT	TRBV6-2/TRBV6-3	.	TRBJ1-5	TRBD1
CSARTGAQPYGYTF	TGCAGCGCGCGGACAGGGGCCCAGCCTTATGGCTACACCTTC	TRBV29-1	.	TRBJ1-2	TRBD1
CASSLESSGNTIYF	TGTGCCAGCAGCTTAGAGAGCTCTGGAAACACCATATATTTT	TRBV7-9	.	TRBJ1-3	.
CASSLDSPTNEKLFF	TGCGCCAGCAGCCTAGACAGCCCAACTAATGAAAAACTGTTTTTT	TRBV5-1	once	TRBJ1-4	.
CASRAQDRGLIAFF	TGTGCCAGCAGGGCACAGGACAGGGGGCTTATCGCTTTCTTT	TRBV6-5	.	TRBJ1-1	TRBD1
CASSRSNEKLFF	TGTGCCAGCAGCCGGAGTAATGAAAAACTGTTTTTT	TRBV7-8	.	TRBJ1-4	.
CASSSTSGTPLWTQYF	TGTGCCAGCAGCTCAACTAGCGGGACTCCACTGTGGACCCAGTACTTC	TRBV3-1/TRBV3-2	.	TRBJ2-5	TRBD2
CASSPTGGAGTDTQYF	TGTGCCAGCTCCCCTACAGGGGGGGCCGGCACAGATACGCAGTATTTT	TRBV18	once	TRBJ2-3	.
CASSHRAMNTEAFF	TGTGCCAGCAGCCACAGGGCCATGAACACTGAAGCTTTCTTT	TRBV25-1	few	TRBJ1-1	.
CASSDSRAAEAFF	TGTGCCAGCAGTGATAGCAGGGCGGCTGAAGCTTTCTTT	TRBV2	.	TRBJ1-1	.
CASTFEGSYNSPLHF	TGCGCCAGCACCTTCGAGGGATCCTATAATTCACCCCTCCACTTT	TRBV5-1	.	TRBJ1-6	.
CASSVEGSGVTDTQYF	TGTGCCAGCAGCGTAGAAGGCAGCGGGGTCACAGATACGCAGTATTTT	TRBV9	.	TRBJ2-3	TRBD2
CASSLVMQGSGGYTF	TGCGCCAGCAGCTTGGTTATGCAGGGGTCCGGGGGCTACACCTTC	TRBV5-1	.	TRBJ1-2	.
CASSSQVISGNTIYF	TGTGCCAGCAGCTCTCAGGTCATCTCTGGAAACACCATATATTTT	TRBV11-2	.	TRBJ1-3	.
CASSPESQGGKLFF	TGTGCCAGCAGTCCTGAGTCACAGGGGGGAAAACTGTTTTTT	TRBV6-6	.	TRBJ1-4	TRBD1
CSVAEGRSNQPQHF	TGCAGCGTTGCTGAGGGTAGGAGCAATCAGCCCCAGCATTTT	TRBV29-1	.	TRBJ1-5	.
CASSQVSGQAEAFF	TGTGCCAGCAGCCAAGTCTCAGGGCAGGCTGAAGCTTTCTTT	TRBV3-1/TRBV3-2	.	TRBJ1-1	.
CASSPDIQGNQPQHF	TGTGCCAGCAGCCCGGACATTCAGGGCAATCAGCCCCAGCATTTT	TRBV2	.	TRBJ1-5	.
CASSPHGDTGELFF	TGTGCCAGCAGCCCACACGGGGACACCGGGGAGCTGTTTTTT	TRBV9	.	TRBJ2-2	.
CASIRGQGKNYGYTF	TGTGCCAGCATAAGGGGACAGGGGAAAAACTATGGCTACACCTTC	TRBV2	.	TRBJ1-2	TRBD1
CASSISGGAAGELFF	TGTGCCAGCAGCATTAGCGGGGGGGCGGCCGGGGAGCTGTTTTTT	TRBV7-8	.	TRBJ2-2	TRBD2
CASSLESPKWNTEAFF	TGCGCCAGCAGCTTGGAGAGCCCTAAGTGGAACACTGAAGCTTTCTTT	TRBV5-1	.	TRBJ1-1	.
CASSLLRQAEKLFF	TGTGCCAGTAGTCTGTTAAGACAGGCTGAAAAACTGTTTTTT	TRBV19	.	TRBJ1-4	.
CASSIRPGQGSQPQHF	TGTGCCAGCAGCATTAGACCGGGACAGGGAAGTCAGCCCCAGCATTTT	TRBV5-8	.	TRBJ1-5	TRBD1
CASSPLTSYNYGYTF	TGTGCCAGCAGTCCATTGACAAGTTATAACTATGGCTACACCTTC	TRBV27	.	TRBJ1-2	.
CASSLQGPAYEQYF	TGTGCCAGCAGCCTACAGGGACCCGCCTACGAGCAGTACTTC	TRBV13	.	TRBJ2-7	.
CASSPGGGVGNTIYF	TGTGCCAGCAGCCCCGGGGGGGGCGTAGGAAACACCATATATTTT	TRBV5-4	.	TRBJ1-3	.
CASSLVGTGSSPLHF	TGTGCCAGCAGCTTAGTCGGGACAGGGTCCTCACCCCTCCACTTT	TRBV7-2	.	TRBJ1-6	TRBD1
CASSEPGDRARNGYTF	TGTGCCAGCAGTGAGCCGGGGGACAGGGCAAGGAATGGCTACACCTTC	TRBV25-1	.	TRBJ1-2	TRBD1
CASSQEGRSYTF	TGTGCCAGCAGCCAAGAAGGCAGGTCCTACACCTTC	TRBV3-1/TRBV3-2	.	TRBJ1-2	.
CASSLEGTDVNTEAFF	TGCGCCAGCAGCTTGGAAGGGACAGACGTGAACACTGAAGCTTTCTTT	TRBV5-1	.	TRBJ1-1	TRBD1
CASTPRTGRNTEAFF	TGTGCCAGTACCCCCCGGACAGGGAGGAACACTGAAGCTTTCTTT	TRBV19	.	TRBJ1-1	TRBD1
CASSPTGFGYTF	TGTGCCAGCAGTCCCACAGGGTTTGGCTACACCTTC	TRBV27	.	TRBJ1-2	.